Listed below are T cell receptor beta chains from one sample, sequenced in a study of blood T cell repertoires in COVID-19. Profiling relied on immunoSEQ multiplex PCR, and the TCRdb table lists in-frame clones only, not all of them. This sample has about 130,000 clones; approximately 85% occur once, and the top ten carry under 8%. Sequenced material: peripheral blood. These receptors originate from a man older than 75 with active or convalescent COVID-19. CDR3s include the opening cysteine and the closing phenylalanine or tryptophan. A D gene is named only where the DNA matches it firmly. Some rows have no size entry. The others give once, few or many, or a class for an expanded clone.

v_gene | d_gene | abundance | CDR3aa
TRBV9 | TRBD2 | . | CASSPTSGEDTQYF
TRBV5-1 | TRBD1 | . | CASTSGTGAFF
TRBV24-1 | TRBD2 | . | CATSGLGGTSSTDTQYF
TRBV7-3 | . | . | CASSLNGGLNSPLHF
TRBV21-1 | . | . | CASSKLPSRGPYEQYF
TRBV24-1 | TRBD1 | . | CATQGSPDRGPNQPQHF
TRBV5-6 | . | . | CASSLVQTSNTGELFF
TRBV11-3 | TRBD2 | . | CASSRYGGAANEQFF
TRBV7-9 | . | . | CASSSPGGGGYGYTF
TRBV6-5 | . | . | CASSRTGYEQYF
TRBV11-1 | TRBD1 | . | CASSLYPQGLDTEAFF
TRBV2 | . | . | CASSLTGDYTDTQYF
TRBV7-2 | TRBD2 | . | CASSSTSGSYEQYF
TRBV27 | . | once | CASSITSNYGYTF
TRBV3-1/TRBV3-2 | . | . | CASSQDIAGKETQYF
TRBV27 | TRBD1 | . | CATGTGGYNQPQHF
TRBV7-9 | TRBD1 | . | CASSLGTGTGGDGYTF
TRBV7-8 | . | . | CASSLTALRYEQYF
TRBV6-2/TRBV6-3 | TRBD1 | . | CASSSGGVETQYF
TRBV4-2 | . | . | CASSQGAVRENSPLHF
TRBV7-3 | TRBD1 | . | CASSSTGGTAEAFF
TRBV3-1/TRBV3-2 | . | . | CASSAEESRWDQPQHF
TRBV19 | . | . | CASSTSVRVWAEAFF
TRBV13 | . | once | CASSHHGGSNYEQYF
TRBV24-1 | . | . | CATSDQTGTSTDTQYF
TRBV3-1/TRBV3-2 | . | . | CASSGDTSYEQYF
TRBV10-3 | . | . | CAISDWQDSEANVLTF
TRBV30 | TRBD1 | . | CAWRAGGNTEAFF
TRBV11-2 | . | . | CASSSLGGPLYEQYF
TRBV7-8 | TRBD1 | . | CASSVQGENSPLHF
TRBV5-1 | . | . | CASSLDSPNEKLFF
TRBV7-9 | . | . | CASSLALRIADTQYF
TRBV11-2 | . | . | CASSLGRGGELFF
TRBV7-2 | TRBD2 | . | CASSLELTSGGKYF
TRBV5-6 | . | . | CASSRSGSPLHF
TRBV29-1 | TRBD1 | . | CSGTPGGSDTEAFF
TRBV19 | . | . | CASSTTSSYNSPLHF
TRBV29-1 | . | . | CSVKQGNNSPLHF
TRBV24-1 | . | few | CATSDVGNTDTQYF
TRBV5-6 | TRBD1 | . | CASSPDRANEQYF
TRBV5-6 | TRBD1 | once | CASSLEGARETQYF
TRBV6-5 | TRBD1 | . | CASSPGTGGTEAFF
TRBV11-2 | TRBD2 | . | CASSLERTSGGYEQYF
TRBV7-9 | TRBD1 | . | CASSFGQGRNEQFF
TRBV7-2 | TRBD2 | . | CASSRAGTSGGNEQFF
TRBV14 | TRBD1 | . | CASSHGTGRGKETQYF
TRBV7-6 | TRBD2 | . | CASSLRASGRNNEQFF
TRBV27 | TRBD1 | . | CASSPTGGPGNTIYF
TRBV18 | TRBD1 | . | CASSPPRGRNEQFF
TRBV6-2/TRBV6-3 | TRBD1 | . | CASSGQGYEQYF
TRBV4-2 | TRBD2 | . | CASSQDGGLAGRGGEQYF
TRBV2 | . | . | CASSEGDNEQFF
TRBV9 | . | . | CASSVAVGQQETQYF
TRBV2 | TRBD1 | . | CASSVEQGAGNTIYF
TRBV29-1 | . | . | CSVGGVEVGEAFF